This TCR beta chain stems from a study of blood T cell repertoires in COVID-19. Study summary: T cells, B-cell-depleted T cells, or PBMCs provided the cDNA or gDNA that served as material.

Those enrolled, adults aged about 18 to 89 years, came from roughly 23 US areas. Participants were placed into cohorts based on the clinical history they reported. The CDR3 is made up of 16 amino acids. V was pared by 2 bases and J by 2 bases, with 7 bases of the junction left unmatched. From germline, CDR1 is SGHAT and CDR2 FQNNGV. Per the original methods: How many nucleated cells were present was estimated from reference gene primer amplification. Only in-frame clones appear in the TCRdb table, and some are missing; sequencing was by immunoSEQ multiplex PCR. V and J calls plus clone size are reproduced from that table; the DNA served to infer D and trimming. Among under 200,000 clones listed, roughly 80% were seen once.

This TCR came from a woman between 40 and 50 years old with acute COVID-19. This sequence joins TRBV11-2 and TRBJ2-3; 7 bases are shared with TRBD1. The sample comprised PBMCs or T cells enriched from blood (not recorded which). DNA of the CDR3: TGTGCCAGCAGCTTACAGGGGGTCCCATACACAGATACGCAGTATTTT. Translated: CASSLQGVPYTDTQYF.